These 25 T cell receptor beta chains were sequenced from one sample in a study of monozygotic twins with inflammatory bowel disease. TCRdb reprocessed the 5' RACE reads, keeping one entry per CDR3 protein, no DNA. This listing includes over 350,000 distinct CDR3 sequences. Sequences were obtained from blood. These receptors originate from a human donor with ulcerative colitis or Crohn's disease, or a healthy co-twin of an affected twin (not recorded which).

The CDR3 protein is CASSLARKYEQYF. The chain has TRBV11-1 and TRBJ2-7. Per the germline V gene, CDR1 is SGHAT and CDR2 is FQDESV (reference sequence). CDR3 length: 13 residues.

The V call is TRBV7-8, the J call TRBJ1-1; the D call from TCRdb, TRBD1, cannot be confirmed without DNA. Germline CDR1 reads SGHVS; CDR2 reads FQNEAQ. CDR3 size: 14 residues. The CDR3 spells CASSLVGQGGEAFF.

This chain connects TRBV24-1 to TRBJ2-1; with no DNA, the TCRdb D assignment of TRBD1 cannot be verified. The germline gives CDR1 KGHDR, CDR2 SFDVKD. The CDR3 extends over 16 amino acids. The CDR3 protein is CATSDPGQDSYNEQFF.

This rearrangement joins TRBV6-2 or TRBV6-3 to TRBJ2-7; TCRdb outputs TRBD1, but without DNA this stays unchecked. CDR1 is MNHEY, CDR2 SVGEGT, per germline. The CDR3 consists of 16 residues. CDR3: CASSYGTGTGSYEQYF.

CDR3 in amino acids: CASSLDGLGSSDTQYF. The rearrangement uses TRBV5-1 and TRBJ2-3; the D call of TRBD2 rests on TCRdb alone, since no DNA is present to check it. Germline assignment: CDR1 SGHRS and CDR2 YFSETQ. The CDR3 is made up of 16 amino acids.

The rearrangement uses TRBV9 and TRBJ2-1; TCRdb returns TRBD2, unconfirmable since there is no DNA. The CDR3 sequence is 16 residues long. Germline values: CDR1 SGDLS, CDR2 YYNGEE. CDR3 region: CASSVGGTSQEGEQFF.

The rearrangement joins TRBV20-1 to TRBJ2-3; the D call from TCRdb, TRBD2, cannot be confirmed without DNA. In germline, CDR1 is DFQATT, CDR2 SNEGSKA (reference sequence). The CDR3 totals 16 residues. The CDR3: CSASPTSGGRTDTQYF.

The chain combines TRBV7-3 with TRBJ2-7. This CDR3 has 15 amino acids. Germline values: CDR1 SGHTA, CDR2 FQGTGA. The CDR3 loop is CASSLNGGNSYEQYF.

The chain combines TRBV5-1 with TRBJ2-7; the D gene TCRdb calls, TRBD1, cannot be checked with no DNA. CDR1 and CDR2 from the germline V gene are SGHRS and YFSETQ. CDR3 length: 16 amino acids. CDR3 sequence: CASSPTGGALAYEQYF.

The rearrangement links TRBV5-1 to TRBJ1-1. This CDR3 is built from 14 residues. Germline-derived CDR1 and CDR2 are SGHRS and YFSETQ. Here the CDR3 reads CASSLDVGGTEAFF.

V and J are TRBV5-1 and TRBJ2-3; TCRdb names TRBD1, which stays unverified in the absence of DNA. The CDR3 covers 13 residues. Germline lookup yields CDR1 SGHRS and CDR2 YFSETQ. CDR3 residues: CASSSTGTDTQYF.

The chain is built from TRBV12-3 or TRBV12-4 and TRBJ1-4; TCRdb lists TRBD1, though no DNA is available to test this call. There are 14 residues in the CDR3. CDR3 protein: CASSLDRVAGKLFF.

V and J are TRBV25-1 and TRBJ1-1; the D call from TCRdb, TRBD1, cannot be confirmed without DNA. This CDR3 has 15 amino acids. Germline assignment: CDR1 MGHDK and CDR2 SYGVNS. The CDR3 region is CASSGSGGAGTEAFF.

The rearrangement links TRBV7-9 to TRBJ2-5. The CDR3 is 14 amino acids. Looked up from germline, CDR1 is SEHNR and CDR2 is FQNEAQ (reference sequence). CDR3 residues: CASSLSSPRETQYF.

The chain employs TRBV11-1 and TRBJ1-1; TCRdb proposes TRBD1, but this gene call is untestable without DNA. Germline V gene data show CDR1 as SGHAT and CDR2 as FQDESV (reference sequence). The CDR3 loop spans 18 amino acids. CDR3 protein: CASSENEQGFPMNTEAFF.

This chain uses TRBV5-1 with TRBJ1-1; TCRdb gives TRBD1 as the D gene, but with no DNA this cannot be confirmed. CDR3 size: 16 residues. From germline, CDR1 is SGHRS and CDR2 YFSETQ. CDR3 region: CASSWGDRGRFVGAFF.

V and J are TRBV2 and TRBJ2-7; absent DNA, TCRdb's TRBD1 call cannot be checked. Germline-derived CDR1 and CDR2 are SNHLY and FYNNEI. The CDR3 has 13 residues. Here the CDR3 reads CASTGTGVWEQYF.

CDR3 loop: CASSPTPTGMAYEQYF. The genes are TRBV28 and TRBJ2-7; the D call from TCRdb, TRBD1, cannot be confirmed without DNA. Germline-derived CDR1 and CDR2 are MDHEN and SYDVKM. The CDR3 length is 16 residues.

The chain is built from TRBV6-5 and TRBJ2-4; as DNA is missing, the TRBD1 call by TCRdb cannot be tested. Germline V CDR1 and CDR2: MNHEY, SVGAGI. This CDR3 spans 15 amino acids. This chain's CDR3 is CASSYDSEGTNIQYF.

V usage is TRBV11-2 and J usage is TRBJ1-3; TCRdb designates TRBD1, a call that cannot be tested without DNA. The length of the CDR3 is 18 residues. Germline V gene data show CDR1 as SGHAT and CDR2 as FQNNGV. This CDR3 is CASSPDGGLRGSGNTIYF. Using reference TRBV11-2 and TRBJ1-3 for the parts outside the CDR3, the full variable domain is EAGVAQSPRYKIIEKRQSVAFWCNPISGHATLYWYQQILGQGPKLLIQFQNNGVVDDSQLPKDRFSAERLKGVDSTLKIQPAKLEDSAVYLCASSPDGGLRGSGNTIYFGEGSWLTVV.

The chain joins TRBV20-1 to TRBJ1-1. CDR3 size: 16 residues. Germline assignment: CDR1 DFQATT and CDR2 SNEGSKA (reference sequence). The CDR3 protein is CSARDIQGEMNTEAFF.

This sequence joins TRBV30 and TRBJ2-1. The CDR3 runs 14 residues. CDR1 and CDR2 (germline): GTSNPN, SVGIG (reference sequence). CDR3 residues: CAWSGRLRNNEQFF.

The chain recombines TRBV4-3 with TRBJ2-3; the D gene TCRdb calls, TRBD1, cannot be checked with no DNA. The CDR3 runs to 13 residues. Germline V lookup: CDR1 LGHNA, CDR2 YSLEER. The chain's CDR3 is CASSQTTGDTQYF.

The chain joins TRBV6-6 to TRBJ2-7. CDR1 MNHNY and CDR2 SVGAGI come from the germline V gene (reference sequence). This CDR3 region has 12 residues. CDR3 residues: CASSYPRNEQYF.

CDR3: CASTLDRTGWGEAFF. The chain carries TRBV11-2 and TRBJ1-1; the D call of TRBD1 rests on TCRdb alone, since no DNA is present to check it. Germline CDR1 and CDR2: SGHAT and FQNNGV. This CDR3 comprises 15 residues.